The 6 T cell receptor beta chains below come from one sample, sequenced in a study. In TCRdb, the reads were re-called with MiXCR into one record per CDR3 protein. The sample lists approximately 190 distinct CDR3 sequences, 15% to 20% occurring once. Sequencing used CD8+ T cells (not recorded whether cultured). The source of these receptors is a female donor.

This clonotype was counted between two and nine times. One base away lies a much larger clone, so this may be a sequencing read error. The chain has TRBV19 and TRBJ2-3; D is uncertain. The CDR3 spans 13 residues. Germline loops: CDR1 LNHDA, CDR2 SQIVND (reference sequence). CDR3 region: CASSIGSTDTHYF. CDR3 in DNA: TGTGCCAGTAGTATTGGCAGCACAGATACGCATTATTTT.

A word on this clonotype: A read error may be the cause here, since a much bigger clone is one base away. The V call is TRBV28, the J call TRBJ2-7; D call uncertain. Germline V lookup: CDR1 MDHEN, CDR2 SYDVKM. There are 11 residues in the CDR3. V lost 4 bases to trimming and J lost 5 bases, with 6 bases between them. Here the CDR3 DNA reads TGTGCCAGCAGTTACGTCCACGAGCAGTACTTC. As protein: CASSYVHEQYF.

This clonotype was seen more than once but under ten times. Likely a read error: the CDR3 ends without its conserved phenylalanine or tryptophan. J is TRBJ2-3 and V is TRBV20-1, with 7 positions matching TRBD2. This CDR3 spans 14 amino acids. Looked up from germline, CDR1 is DFQATT and CDR2 is SNEGSKA (reference sequence). J was trimmed by 3 bases and V by 6 bases; bases with no gene match: 9. The CDR3 sequence is CSATRGGRTDTQYV. For the CDR3, the DNA is TGCAGTGCCACCCGGGGAGGGAGGACAGATACGCAGTATGTT.

About this clonotype: A single base separates this from a much larger clone, so it may be a read error. The gene calls are TRBV20-1 and TRBJ1-5, with D hard to call. This CDR3 comprises 17 residues. The germline V and J ends were trimmed by 5 bases and 0 bases, with 20 bases remaining between them. CDR1 and CDR2 (germline): DFQATT, SNEGSKA (reference sequence). CDR3: CSARGRSLYYSNQPQHF. The CDR3 DNA follows: TGCAGTGCTCGAGGACGGTCGTTGTATTATAGCAATCAGCCCCAGCATTTT.

This clonotype is judged large. The chain couples TRBV19 to TRBJ2-1; TRBD2 matches at 8 bases. The CDR3 runs 14 residues. J gave up 7 bases and V 6 bases, and 8 bases lay outside the gene matches. Germline V gene data show CDR1 as LNHDA and CDR2 as SQIVND (reference sequence). The CDR3: CASSISGTGNEQFF. The CDR3 DNA reads as TGTGCCAGTAGCATTAGCGGGACCGGGAATGAGCAGTTCTTC.

J is TRBJ2-1 and V is TRBV19; no clear D gene. This CDR3 comprises 15 residues. V lost 1 base and J lost 4, with 11 bases in between. The germline V gene has CDR1 LNHDA and CDR2 SQIVND (reference sequence). The CDR3 nucleotides read TGTGCCAGTAGTATAGTAGGGTCTGCTTACAATGAGCAGTTCTTC. Its protein is CASSIVGSAYNEQFF.